The 6 T cell receptor beta chains presented below share a single source sample, sequenced in a study of cytomegalovirus exposure and HLA in healthy donors. PCR employed 60 Vbeta and 13 Jbeta primers. Sequenced by immunoSEQ multiplex PCR; TCRdb stores in-frame clones only, minus some. The data contain fewer than 110,000 clones, approximately 72% of them singletons. The sequencing sample was made of PBMCs. The receptors shown here come from a woman in her 50s in good health and CMV-seronegative.

The chain joins TRBV18 to TRBJ2-7; 9 bases fit TRBD1. The trim removed 3 bases at V and 2 bases at J, leaving 5 bases unmatched. Per the germline V gene, CDR1 is KGHSH and CDR2 is LQKENI. There are 15 residues in the CDR3. The CDR3 spells CASSPSGTGPYEQYF. The DNA of the CDR3 is TGTGCCAGCTCACCCTCCGGGACAGGGCCCTACGAGCAGTACTTC.

The V call is TRBV7-3, the J call TRBJ2-2; TRBD2 is a possible D gene (7 bases). Germline values: CDR1 SGHTA, CDR2 FQGTGA. The CDR3 consists of 18 residues. Trimming removed 2 bases from V and 7 bases from J, with 23 bases in between. The CDR3, as DNA: TGTGCCAGCAGCTTATTTGGCGAGCGGGAAGGGGGGTACGGGGAGCTGTTTTTT. Translated, it gives CASSLFGEREGGYGELFF.

This clone has a handful of counts. The V call is TRBV7-9, the J call TRBJ1-6; possible D gene TRBD1, 6 bases. V lost 3 bases to trimming and J lost 14 bases, with 11 bases between them. Germline V gene data show CDR1 as SEHNR and CDR2 as FQNEAQ (reference sequence). The CDR3 sequence is 12 residues long. The CDR3 spells CASSFDQGTLHF. The CDR3 coding sequence is TGTGCCAGCAGCTTTGACCAGGGGACCCTCCACTTT.

The chain employs TRBV7-3 and TRBJ2-3; 11 positions agree with TRBD2. Looked up from germline, CDR1 is SGHTA and CDR2 is FQGTGA. V gave up 5 bases and J gave up 3 bases; unmatched junction bases: 7. This CDR3 region has 16 residues. CDR3 DNA: TGTGCCAGCAGCCCGAGACTAGCGGGACTGACAGATACGCAGTATTTT. It codes for CASSPRLAGLTDTQYF.

Details on this clone: Given the absence of the conserved phenylalanine or tryptophan at the CDR3 end, a read error is likely. The DNA is omitted, as the CDR3 cannot be located on it reliably, and the CDR3 follows TCRdb's listing. The chain couples TRBV11-3 to TRBJ2-3; the table's TRBD2 call for D was not verified on the DNA. CDR1 and CDR2 (germline): SGHNT, YENEEA. The CDR3 is 9 amino acids in total, end residues counted. The CDR3 is CASSLGTDY.

There are a few counts of this clone. This chain joins TRBV4-1 and TRBJ1-2; the match to TRBD1 covers 8 bases. The CDR3 is 16 residues long. Per germline, CDR1 MGHRA and CDR2 YSYEKL. Trimming at V came to 4 bases and at J to 6 bases, leaving 13 bases not matched to a gene. This CDR3 is CASSPDTQGAHDGYTF. For the CDR3, the DNA is TGCGCCAGCAGCCCAGACACGCAGGGGGCGCATGATGGCTACACCTTC.